The text below deals with one T cell receptor (beta chain). The data derive from a study of blood T cell repertoires in COVID-19. Study details: From T cells, B-cell-depleted T cells, or PBMCs came the material, which was cDNA or gDNA.

Seattle-derived patients entered the study during active infection and were followed longitudinally. How the authors handled the data: By means of reference gene primer amplification, nucleated cell counts were estimated. Generated by immunoSEQ multiplex PCR, the TCRdb table keeps only in-frame clones and is missing some. The V and J calls and clone size are taken from that table; D and trimming were inferred from the DNA. The profile shows some 48,000 clones, approximately 84% of them singletons. The germline gives CDR1 SEHNR, CDR2 FQNEAQ (reference sequence). With 5 bases removed from V and 0 bases from J, the gap between germline ends came to 11 bases. The CDR3 has 15 residues.

The rearrangement joins TRBV7-9 to TRBJ1-3; D is unclear. The specimen sequenced was peripheral blood. The TCR comes from an elderly woman with COVID-19, enrolled during active disease. CDR3: CASSRVGVSGNTIYF. The CDR3 DNA follows: TGTGCCAGCAGCCGGGTGGGAGTCTCTGGAAACACCATATATTTT.